This TCR beta chain was obtained from a study of T cells in Graves' hyperthyroidism and ophthalmopathy. Findings and limits, study-wide: Blood samples included most of the expanded thyroid clonotypes exceeding 0.001.

CDR1 is LNHDA, CDR2 SQIVND, per germline (reference sequence). Trimming shortened V by 6 bases and J by 6 bases, and 11 bases separated the two germline ends. This CDR3 is built from 13 residues. If no ophthalmopathy progression occurred within 18 months, Graves' hyperthyroidism was stable. For the diagnoses, clinical symptoms, serum thyroxine and TRAb, thyroid ultrasound and orbital computed tomography were used. There were TCR beta CDR3 regions amplified from RNA transcripts. HTBI primers were employed in a first-round RT-PCR of the TCR CDR3. TCRdb independently ran MiXCR on the multiplex PCR reads; one entry per CDR3 protein. The sample includes a few hundred thousand distinct CDR3 sequences, around 20% of them seen just once. Regarding this clonotype: Its antigen is not known.

The clonotype comes from a woman aged 45-65 years with Graves' hyperthyroidism. The J gene is TRBJ2-2, the V gene TRBV19; TRBD1 might be the D (6 bases). The source material was blood. CDR3 loop: CASSTGTAGELFF. CDR3 DNA: TGTGCCAGTAGCACAGGGACCGCCGGGGAGCTGTTTTTT.